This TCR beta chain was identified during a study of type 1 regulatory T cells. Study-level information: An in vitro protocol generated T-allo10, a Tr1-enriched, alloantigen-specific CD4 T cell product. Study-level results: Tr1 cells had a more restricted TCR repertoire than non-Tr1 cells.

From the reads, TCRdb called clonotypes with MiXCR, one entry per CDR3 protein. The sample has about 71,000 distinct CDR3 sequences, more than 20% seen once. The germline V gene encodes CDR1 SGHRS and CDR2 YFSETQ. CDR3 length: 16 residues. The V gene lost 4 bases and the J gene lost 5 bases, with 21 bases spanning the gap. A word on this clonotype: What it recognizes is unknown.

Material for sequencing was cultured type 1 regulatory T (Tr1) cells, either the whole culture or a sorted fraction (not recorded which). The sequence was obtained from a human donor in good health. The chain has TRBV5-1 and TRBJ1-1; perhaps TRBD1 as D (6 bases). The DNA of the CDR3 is TGCGCCAGCAGCCCTCTCCTGGGGGCCATCGGGACTGAAGCTTTCTTT. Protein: CASSPLLGAIGTEAFF.